One and the same sample provided the 21 T cell receptor beta chains below, sequenced in a study of Graves' ophthalmopathy and Graves' hyperthyroidism. Amplifying from RNA transcripts, the study obtained TCR beta CDR3 regions. Second-round multiplex PCR came after a first-round RT-PCR that employed HTBI primers. TCRdb independently ran MiXCR on the multiplex PCR reads; one entry per CDR3 protein. The sample includes about 740,000 distinct CDR3 sequences, approximately 40% seen only once; the top ten take 44%. Sequencing input: peripheral blood. These receptors were taken from an adult man with Graves' ophthalmopathy.

Note on this clonotype: The junction differs from germline at one of its ends, possibly a read error. This chain connects TRBV9 to TRBJ2-2, with a weak D call TRBD1 (6 bases). This CDR3 contains 16 residues. The germline V gene encodes CDR1 SGDLS and CDR2 YYNGEE. This chain's CDR3 is CASSGRTDANTGELLF. DNA of the CDR3: TGTGCCAGCAGCGGGAGGACAGACGCGAACACCGGGGAGCTGCTTTTT.

At least ten counts were recorded for this clonotype. CDR3 in amino acids: CATSLAGGVVLETQYF. The CDR3 DNA sequence: TGTGCCACCAGCCTGGCAGGGGGGGTCGTCTTGGAGACCCAGTACTTC. This sequence joins TRBV15 and TRBJ2-5; D is possibly TRBD1 or TRBD2 (7 bases each). The CDR3 length is 16 residues. Germline lookup yields CDR1 LNHNV and CDR2 YYDKDF (reference sequence). Trimming shortened V by 5 bases and J by 5 bases, and 21 bases separated the two germline ends.

The chain links TRBV20-1 to TRBJ2-2; D perhaps matches TRBD1 (5 bases). The V gene's germline CDR1 is DFQATT and CDR2 SNEGSKA (reference sequence). Between the trimmed V and J ends, which lost 0 bases and 7 bases, there was a span of 12 bases. The CDR3 spans 14 residues. CDR3 loop: CSARDRATLGELFF. DNA for the CDR3: TGCAGTGCTAGAGACAGGGCCACCCTCGGGGAGCTGTTTTTT.

This clonotype was detected only a few times. This sequence joins TRBV20-1 and TRBJ2-2; a possible D gene is TRBD1 (6 bases). V lost 1 base, J lost 5 bases, and 14 bases lay in between. The germline CDR1 and CDR2 sequences are DFQATT and SNEGSKA (reference sequence). This CDR3 has 15 amino acids. CDR3: CSARATGKETGELFF. CDR3 bases: TGCAGTGCTAGAGCCACAGGGAAAGAAACCGGGGAGCTGTTTTTT.

This chain connects TRBV29-1 to TRBJ1-3, with D hard to call. Trimming removed 0 bases from V and 0 bases from J, with 12 bases in between. CDR3 length: 16 amino acids. In germline, CDR1 is SQVTM, CDR2 ANQGSEA. The CDR3 nucleotides read TGCAGCGTTGAAGATCTGGAAAGGGACTCTGGAAACACCATATATTTT. Amino acid sequence: CSVEDLERDSGNTIYF.

CDR3 residues: CASSASLRGGSMNTEAFF. As DNA, the CDR3 is TGCGCCAGCAGCGCTTCGCTGAGGGGAGGGTCAATGAACACTGAAGCTTTCTTT. This chain joins TRBV5-1 and TRBJ1-1; D perhaps matches TRBD1 (5 bases). The germline V gene has CDR1 SGHRS and CDR2 YFSETQ. The CDR3 contains 18 residues. The V end lost 4 bases, the J end lost 0 bases, and 22 bases lay between the germline ends.

Here the CDR3 DNA reads TGTGCCAGCAGTGAATGGGAAGGGGGCCGCACAGATACGCAGTATTTT. Its translation: CASSEWEGGRTDTQYF. This sequence joins TRBV25-1 and TRBJ2-3, with TRBD1 matching 7 bases. V trimming: 1 base; J trimming: 1 base; junction bases outside the gene matches: 5. The CDR3 consists of 16 residues. Germline V lookup: CDR1 MGHDK, CDR2 SYGVNS.

V gene TRBV10-3 combines with J gene TRBJ1-3; 8 bases fit TRBD1. CDR3 length: 12 amino acids. J gave up 7 bases and V 11 bases, and 7 bases lay outside the gene matches. CDR1 is ENHRY, CDR2 SYGVKD, per germline. For the CDR3, the DNA is TGTGCCGCGACAGGGGCGTGGAACACCATATATTTT. It yields the protein CAATGAWNTIYF.

The table lists this clonotype with a few counts. CDR3 coding DNA: TGTGCCAGCCCGGCCTACCGAACGAACACCGGGGAGCTGTTTTTT. It yields the protein CASPAYRTNTGELFF. The chain recombines TRBV7-9 with TRBJ2-2; the D is unclear. Trimming took off 8 bases at V and 0 bases at J, with 13 bases between the two ends. Per germline, CDR1 SEHNR and CDR2 FQNEAQ (reference sequence). This CDR3 is built from 15 residues.

With respect to this clonotype: A much larger clone differs from this one at a single base, so this may be a read error. The J gene is TRBJ1-1, the V gene TRBV10-3; tentative D call: TRBD1 (6 bases). The CDR3 runs 12 residues. The V end was cut by 11 bases, the J end by 7 bases, with 17 bases between. Looked up from germline, CDR1 is ENHRY and CDR2 is SYGVKD. The CDR3 loop is CAGSYDRLEAFF. The CDR3 coding sequence is TGTGCCGGCAGTTATGACAGGCTTGAAGCTTTCTTT.

This clonotype has more than one count but fewer than ten. The chain is built from TRBV12-3 or TRBV12-4 and TRBJ2-2, with D unresolved. V lost 6 bases to trimming and J lost 7 bases, with 15 bases between them. The CDR3 runs to 14 residues. The CDR3 region is CASREAGRNGELFF. CDR3 in DNA: TGTGCCAGCAGGGAAGCTGGACGCAACGGGGAGCTGTTTTTT.

This clonotype was seen at least ten times. The chain employs TRBV14 and TRBJ1-1; D not certain. The germline gives CDR1 SGHDN, CDR2 FVKESK. The CDR3 is made up of 13 amino acids. The V end was cut by 4 bases, the J end by 0 bases, with 6 bases between. The CDR3 coding sequence is TGTGCCAGCAGCCCATTAATGAACACTGAAGCTTTCTTT. This codes for CASSPLMNTEAFF.

The chain employs TRBV10-3 and TRBJ1-2; D ambiguous. CDR1 is ENHRY and CDR2 is SYGVKD in the germline V gene. V was trimmed by 5 bases and J by 3 bases, leaving 13 bases between them. The CDR3 totals 14 residues. This chain's CDR3 is CAISPGGSDYGYTF. The DNA of the CDR3 is TGTGCCATCAGTCCCGGCGGATCAGACTATGGCTACACCTTC.

The chain recombines TRBV7-2 with TRBJ2-3, with TRBD2 identical over 9 bases. CDR3 length: 17 amino acids. Germline V lookup: CDR1 SGHTA, CDR2 FQGNSA. V lost 1 base, J lost 4 bases, and 9 bases stayed unmatched. In nucleotides, the CDR3 is TGTGCCAGCAGCTTAGTCGGTAGTAGCGGGGGTCCAGATACGCAGTATTTT. Translating gives CASSLVGSSGGPDTQYF.

Turning to this clonotype: This clone may be a read error of a much larger clone one base away. Without the conserved terminal phenylalanine or tryptophan, this CDR3 likely stems from a read error. The CDR3 loop is CASTLKGGNTEAFL. In DNA, the CDR3 is TGTGCCAGCACGTTAAAAGGAGGAAACACTGAAGCTTTCCTT. The chain joins TRBV7-8 to TRBJ1-1; D ambiguous. The CDR3 contains 14 residues. In germline, CDR1 is SGHVS, CDR2 FQNEAQ. Trimming pared 7 bases from V and 2 bases from J, leaving 14 bases between.

The V call is TRBV5-5, the J call TRBJ1-6; no clear D. V lost 2 bases, J lost 7 bases, and 4 bases lay in between. In germline, CDR1 is SGHKS, CDR2 YYEKEE (reference sequence). The CDR3 runs 12 residues. The CDR3 loop reads CASSFFNSPLHF. The CDR3 nucleotides are TGTGCCAGCAGCTTCTTCAATTCACCCCTCCACTTT.

This clonotype appeared many times. The V and J genes are TRBV15 and TRBJ1-5; no reliable D call. Per the germline V gene, CDR1 is LNHNV and CDR2 is YYDKDF (reference sequence). Trimming took 6 bases from V and 0 from J, leaving 12 bases between them. The CDR3 totals 15 residues. CDR3 loop: CATSRSGVSNQPQHF. In nucleotides, the CDR3 is TGTGCCACCAGTCGAAGCGGGGTTAGCAATCAGCCCCAGCATTTT.

This clonotype was detected a few times. The chain links TRBV7-9 to TRBJ2-5, with D perhaps TRBD2 (6 bases). V was trimmed by 5 bases and J by 4 bases, leaving 17 bases between them. Germline-derived CDR1 and CDR2 are SEHNR and FQNEAQ (reference sequence). The CDR3 sequence is 15 residues long. Written as DNA, the CDR3 is TGTGCCAGCAGCCAAGCCGCATCCGGGGGAGAGACCCAGTACTTC. It yields the protein CASSQAASGGETQYF.

In this sample, this clonotype turned up many times. The J gene is TRBJ1-2, the V gene TRBV10-3, with 9 positions matching TRBD1. Germline V gene sequence: CDR1 ENHRY, CDR2 SYGVKD. With V trimmed by 2 bases and J by 6 bases, 7 bases remained unmatched. The CDR3 spans 15 residues. CDR3 in DNA: TGTGCCATCAGTGAGAACCGGGACAGGGAGAATGGCTACACCTTC. It codes for CAISENRDRENGYTF.

The gene calls are TRBV15 and TRBJ2-1; 13 nucleotides agree with TRBD2. Germline V lookup: CDR1 LNHNV, CDR2 YYDKDF (reference sequence). The CDR3 has 16 residues. J lost 7 bases, V lost 3 bases, and 6 bases had no gene match. The CDR3 loop is CATSSGLAGVINEQFF. The CDR3 nucleotides read TGTGCCACCAGCAGCGGACTAGCGGGAGTAATAAATGAGCAGTTCTTC.

This clonotype was recorded at least ten times. The CDR3 here is CASSGGTTRSGYTF. In nucleotides, the CDR3 is TGTGCCAGTAGTGGGGGCACCACAAGGTCTGGCTACACCTTC. The J gene is TRBJ1-2, the V gene TRBV19; possible D gene TRBD1, 6 bases. This CDR3 has 14 residues. V lost 5 bases and J 7 bases, leaving 17 bases between the germline ends. Germline V gene sequence: CDR1 LNHDA, CDR2 SQIVND (reference sequence).